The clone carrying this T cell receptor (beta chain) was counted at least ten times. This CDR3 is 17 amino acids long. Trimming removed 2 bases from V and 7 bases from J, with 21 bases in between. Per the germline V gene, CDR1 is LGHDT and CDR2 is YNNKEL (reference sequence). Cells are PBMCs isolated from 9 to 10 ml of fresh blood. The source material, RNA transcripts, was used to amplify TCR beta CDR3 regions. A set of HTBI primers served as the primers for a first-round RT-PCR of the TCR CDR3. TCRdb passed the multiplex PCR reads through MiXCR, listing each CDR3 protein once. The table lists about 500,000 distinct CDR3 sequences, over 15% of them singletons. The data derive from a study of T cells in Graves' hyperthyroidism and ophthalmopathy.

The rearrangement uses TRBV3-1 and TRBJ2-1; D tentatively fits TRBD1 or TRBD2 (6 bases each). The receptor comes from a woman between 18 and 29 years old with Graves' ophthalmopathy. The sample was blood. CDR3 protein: CASSQPEGDWGGNEQFF. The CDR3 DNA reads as TGTGCCAGCAGCCAACCCGAGGGGGACTGGGGCGGAAATGAGCAGTTCTTC.